A single sample is the source of the 5 T cell receptor beta chains below, sequenced in a study of OX40 agonist ivuxolimab in advanced cancers. Repertoires were generated with immunoSEQ multiplex PCR, while TCRdb's copy carries only in-frame clones and drops some. Of some 85,000 clones listed, 88% are singletons. The specimen was CD4+ or CD8+ T cells sorted from blood, collected in a trial of the OX40 agonist ivuxolimab. These receptors all stem from an adult with an advanced solid tumor such as melanoma, head and neck, liver or kidney cancer.

The chain employs TRBV6-1 and TRBJ2-7, with 7 bases fitting TRBD1. Germline CDR1 and CDR2: MNHNS and SASEGT. The V and J ends lost 1 base and 4 bases, in that order; junction bases with no gene match: 13. The CDR3 extends over 17 amino acids. The CDR3 is CASSEGTGRFRTYEQYF. Written as DNA, the CDR3 is TGTGCCAGCAGTGAAGGGACAGGACGATTCCGTACGTACGAGCAGTACTTC.

The CDR3: CASATTGNPGDNEQFF. DNA of the CDR3: TGCGCCAGCGCGACGACGGGGAACCCCGGGGACAATGAGCAGTTCTTC. The chain employs TRBV5-1 and TRBJ2-1, with a weak D call TRBD2 (5 bases). V lost 7 bases and J 5 bases, leaving 22 bases between the germline ends. The CDR3 covers 16 residues. Germline CDR1 reads SGHRS; CDR2 reads YFSETQ.

J is TRBJ2-3 and V is TRBV11-2, with 8 nucleotides matching TRBD1. The junction had 8 bases not matched to a gene; V was cut back by 1 base and J by 5 bases. This CDR3 comprises 16 residues. The germline V gene encodes CDR1 SGHAT and CDR2 FQNNGV. The CDR3 nucleotides are TGTGCCAGCAGCTTAGTCCCCGCCAGGGGGCAAGATACGCAGTATTTT. Amino acid sequence: CASSLVPARGQDTQYF.

The DNA for the CDR3 is TGCGCCAGCAGCCAAGGAATAGCCCGCACAGATACGCAGTATTTT. Amino acids: CASSQGIARTDTQYF. J is TRBJ2-3 and V is TRBV4-3; D is ambiguous. Germline V gene data show CDR1 as LGHNA and CDR2 as YSLEER. This CDR3 has 15 residues. V lost 1 base, J lost 1 base, and 9 bases lay in between.

CDR3 sequence reads: CASSPGLAGGTGELFF. The CDR3 DNA reads as TGTGCCAGCAGCCCGGGACTAGCGGGGGGGACCGGGGAGCTGTTTTTT. The chain recombines TRBV7-3 with TRBJ2-2; 16 nucleotides align to TRBD2. The ends lost 5 bases at V and 5 bases at J; junction bases unmatched: 2. There are 16 residues in the CDR3. Per germline, CDR1 SGHTA and CDR2 FQGTGA.